The 15 T cell receptor beta chains presented below share a single source sample, sequenced in a study of T cell responses to AZD1222 COVID-19 vaccine. Repertoires were generated with immunoSEQ multiplex PCR, while TCRdb's copy carries only in-frame clones and drops some. Of tens of thousands of clones listed, 90% were seen once; the top ten hold roughly 3.9%. The sample consisted of peripheral blood, taken on day 0 of AZD1222 vaccination. The source of these receptors is an adult in good health.

This chain connects TRBV6-5 to TRBJ1-2, with D possibly being TRBD1 (5 bases). V gave up 7 bases and J gave up 6 bases, with 9 bases separating them. Per the germline V gene, CDR1 is MNHEY and CDR2 is SVGAGI. This CDR3 region has 11 residues. CDR3 in amino acids: CASMGVHGYTF. CDR3 DNA sequence: TGTGCCAGCATGGGGGTCCATGGCTACACCTTC.

This chain connects TRBV7-9 to TRBJ2-4; D might be TRBD2 (6 bases). Per germline, CDR1 SEHNR and CDR2 FQNEAQ (reference sequence). CDR3 length equals 16 residues. The V end was cut by 5 bases, the J end by 9 bases, with 23 bases between. CDR3 in DNA: TGTGCCAGCAGCCCTTCAAAGCCCGACCGGGAGACCATTCAGTACTTC. Protein product: CASSPSKPDRETIQYF.

The chain combines TRBV7-2 with TRBJ1-4; 9 positions agree with TRBD1. The CDR3 is made up of 14 amino acids. Trimming cost V 5 bases and J 5 bases; bases outside gene matches: 3. The V gene's germline CDR1 is SGHTA and CDR2 FQGNSA. The chain's CDR3 is CASSTGQGNEKLFF. Written as DNA, the CDR3 is TGTGCCAGCAGCACCGGACAGGGGAATGAAAAACTGTTTTTT.

The chain is built from TRBV21-1 and TRBJ1-3; TRBD1, the table's D call, was not compared with the DNA. TRBV21-1 is described as a pseudogene. CDR3 length: 16 residues. The CDR3 is CASSHDRGSSGNTIYF. DNA of the CDR3: TGTGCCAGCAGCCATGACAGGGGATCTTCAGGAAACACCATATATTTT.

This clone has just one count. This rearrangement joins TRBV15 to TRBJ2-1; D is ambiguous. Germline values: CDR1 LNHNV, CDR2 YYDKDF (reference sequence). V gave up 0 bases and J gave up 5 bases, with 11 bases separating them. The CDR3 runs to 15 residues. The CDR3 DNA reads TGTGCCACCAGCAGAGAGTCGGACGGAAACAATGAGCAGTTCTTC. Its protein product is CATSRESDGNNEQFF.

The V gene is TRBV2, the J gene TRBJ1-2; the match to TRBD1 covers 7 bases. The CDR3 is 13 amino acids. Trimming at V came to 6 bases and at J to 3 bases, leaving 4 bases not matched to a gene. CDR1 SNHLY and CDR2 FYNNEI come from the germline V gene. The CDR3 DNA reads as TGTGCCAGCAGGGGAGGGACAGACTATGGCTACACCTTC. Amino acid sequence: CASRGGTDYGYTF.

The rearrangement joins TRBV29-1 to TRBJ2-2, with 10 bases aligning to TRBD1. The J segment lost 7 bases and the V segment lost 7 bases, leaving 15 bases of the junction unmatched. CDR3 length: 16 residues. From germline, CDR1 is SQVTM and CDR2 ANQGSEA. In DNA, the CDR3 is TGCAGCGGTGGTTTAGGGGGACAGGGGCACGGCGGGGAGCTGTTTTTT. Its protein product is CSGGLGGQGHGGELFF.

This clone turned up a few times. This chain connects TRBV25-1 to TRBJ1-1, with 7 bases that match TRBD1. After removal of 0 bases from V and 9 bases from J, the junction contained 16 bases not matched to a gene. In germline, CDR1 is MGHDK, CDR2 SYGVNS. The CDR3 sequence is 17 residues long. In nucleotides, the CDR3 is TGTGCCAGCAGTGAATATATGTTTGAAACGAGGGGGCCTCAAGCTTTCTTT. Amino acids: CASSEYMFETRGPQAFF.

The J gene is TRBJ2-5, the V gene TRBV5-1, with 11 bases aligning to TRBD2. V shed 3 bases and J 1 base; nucleotides not matched to a gene: 2. The germline gives CDR1 SGHRS, CDR2 YFSETQ. The CDR3 contains 15 residues. For the CDR3, the DNA is TGCGCCAGCAGCTCTCTAGCGGGGGGCCAAGAGACCCAGTACTTC. Protein sequence: CASSSLAGGQETQYF.

J is TRBJ1-6 and V is TRBV19; D not certain. CDR3 size: 18 residues. V was trimmed by 4 bases and J by 2 bases, leaving 18 bases between them. The germline gives CDR1 LNHDA, CDR2 SQIVND (reference sequence). This CDR3 is CASSRKGGANTYNSPLHF. The CDR3 DNA follows: TGTGCCAGTAGTAGAAAGGGAGGAGCAAACACCTATAATTCACCCCTCCACTTT.

The J gene is TRBJ2-7, the V gene TRBV12-3 or TRBV12-4, with 9 bases identical to TRBD1. With V trimmed by 6 bases and J by 4 bases, 4 bases remained unmatched. The CDR3 covers 13 residues. This chain's CDR3 is CASSRQGGYEQYF. DNA for the CDR3: TGTGCCAGCAGCCGACAGGGGGGTTACGAGCAGTACTTC.

The rearrangement links TRBV5-1 to TRBJ2-3, with TRBD2 as a possible D gene (5 bases). The germline CDR1 and CDR2 sequences are SGHRS and YFSETQ. The CDR3 is 15 amino acids. The V end lost 4 bases, the J end lost 1 base, and 13 bases lay between the germline ends. The CDR3 loop reads CASSLLGMGTDTQYF. The CDR3 coding sequence is TGCGCCAGCAGCCTGCTCGGGATGGGCACAGATACGCAGTATTTT.

The J gene is TRBJ1-6, the V gene TRBV16; D remains unclear. V lost 1 base to trimming and J lost 7 bases, with 14 bases between them. The germline V gene has CDR1 KGHSY and CDR2 FQNENV. This CDR3 comprises 16 residues. CDR3: CASSQFEVGGNSPLHF. The CDR3 nucleotides read TGTGCCAGCAGCCAATTTGAGGTGGGTGGGAATTCACCCCTCCACTTT.

V and J are TRBV6-5 and TRBJ2-3, with D possibly called TRBD1 or TRBD2 (5 bases each). Germline lookup yields CDR1 MNHEY and CDR2 SVGAGI. The CDR3 is 16 amino acids. The V gene lost 6 bases and the J gene lost 5 bases, with 21 bases spanning the gap. The CDR3 sequence: CASSYPSRGEKDTQYF. Here the CDR3 DNA reads TGTGCCAGCAGCTACCCCTCTAGAGGGGAAAAAGATACGCAGTATTTT.

As regards this clone: Mismatch with germline at one junction end may stem from a read error. The chain uses TRBV5-4 and TRBJ1-2; D not resolved. Germline-derived CDR1 and CDR2 are SGHNT and YYREEE (reference sequence). The CDR3 sequence is 15 residues long. The CDR3 DNA reads as TGTGCCAGTAGCTTTGGTACAGATGCTAACTATGGCTACACCTTC. Protein sequence: CASSFGTDANYGYTF. Filled out from reference TRBV5-4 and TRBJ1-2, the complete variable domain reads ETGVTQSPTHLIKTRGQQVTLRCSSQSGHNTVSWYQQALGQGPQFIFQYYREEENGRGNFPPRFSGLQFPNYSSELNVNALELDDSALYLCASSFGTDANYGYTFGSGTRLTVV.